This T cell receptor beta chain stems from a study of cytomegalovirus exposure and HLA in healthy donors. With 1 base clipped from V and 7 bases from J, the junction kept 6 bases outside the gene matches. The CDR3 runs 16 residues. Looked up from germline, CDR1 is SGHNT and CDR2 is YENEEA. Measured with immunoSEQ multiplex PCR; TCRdb has only the in-frame clones, and not every one. The profile shows fewer than 250,000 clones, approximately 87% of them singletons. The chain is built from TRBV11-3 and TRBJ2-1; 11 bases line up with TRBD2. The receptor's source is a man between 18 and 29 years old in good health and CMV-seronegative. Sequencing was carried out using PBMCs. The CDR3 protein is CASSLVGLAGGNEQFF. The DNA for the CDR3 is TGTGCCAGCAGCTTAGTAGGGCTAGCGGGAGGTAATGAGCAGTTCTTC.